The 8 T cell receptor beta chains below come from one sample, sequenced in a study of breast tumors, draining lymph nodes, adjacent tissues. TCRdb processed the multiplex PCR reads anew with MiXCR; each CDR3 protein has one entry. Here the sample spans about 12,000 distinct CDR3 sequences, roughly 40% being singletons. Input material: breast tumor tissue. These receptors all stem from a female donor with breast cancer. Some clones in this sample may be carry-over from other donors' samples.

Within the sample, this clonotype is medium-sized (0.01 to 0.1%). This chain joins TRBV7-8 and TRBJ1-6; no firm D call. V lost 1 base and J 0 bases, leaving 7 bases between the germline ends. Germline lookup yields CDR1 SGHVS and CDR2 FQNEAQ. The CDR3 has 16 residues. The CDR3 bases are TGTGCCAGCAGCTTAGGGGCGAGCTCCTATAATTCACCCCTCCACTTT. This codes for CASSLGASSYNSPLHF.

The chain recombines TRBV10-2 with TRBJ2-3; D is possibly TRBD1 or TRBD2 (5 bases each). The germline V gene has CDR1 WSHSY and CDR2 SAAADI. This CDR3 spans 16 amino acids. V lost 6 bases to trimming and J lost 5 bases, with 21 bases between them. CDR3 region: CASSRPRDQDIDTQYF. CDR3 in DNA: TGCGCCAGCAGCCGGCCCCGGGACCAAGACATAGATACGCAGTATTTT.

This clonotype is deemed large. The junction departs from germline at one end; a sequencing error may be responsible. This CDR3 is CASSQDQYRGISDEQYF. In nucleotides, the CDR3 is TGCGCCAGCAGCCAAGATCAGTACAGGGGGATCTCCGACGAGCAGTACTTC. This sequence joins TRBV4-1 and TRBJ2-7, with 8 bases that match TRBD1. Germline V gene sequence: CDR1 MGHRA, CDR2 YSYEKL. The CDR3 is 17 amino acids.

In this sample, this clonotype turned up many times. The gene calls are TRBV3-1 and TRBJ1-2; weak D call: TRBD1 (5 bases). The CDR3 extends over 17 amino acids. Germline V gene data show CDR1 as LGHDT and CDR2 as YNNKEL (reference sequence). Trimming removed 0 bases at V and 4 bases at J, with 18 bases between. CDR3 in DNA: TGTGCCAGCAGCCAAGAATCGGACTCGGGGGGGACCTATGGCTACACCTTC. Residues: CASSQESDSGGTYGYTF.

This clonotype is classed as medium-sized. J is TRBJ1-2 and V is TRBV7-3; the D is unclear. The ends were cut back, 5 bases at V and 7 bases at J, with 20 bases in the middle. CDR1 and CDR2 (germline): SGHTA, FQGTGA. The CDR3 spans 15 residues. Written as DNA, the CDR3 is TGTGCCAGCAGCCCGATTAAGGCCCCGTCGTTTGGCTACACCTTC. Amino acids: CASSPIKAPSFGYTF. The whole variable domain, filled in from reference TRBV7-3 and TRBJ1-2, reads GAGVSQTPSNKVTEKGKYVELRCDPISGHTALYWYRQSLGQGPEFLIYFQGTGAADDSGLPNDRFFAVRPEGSVSTLKIQRTERGDSAVYLCASSPIKAPSFGYTFGSGTRLTVV.

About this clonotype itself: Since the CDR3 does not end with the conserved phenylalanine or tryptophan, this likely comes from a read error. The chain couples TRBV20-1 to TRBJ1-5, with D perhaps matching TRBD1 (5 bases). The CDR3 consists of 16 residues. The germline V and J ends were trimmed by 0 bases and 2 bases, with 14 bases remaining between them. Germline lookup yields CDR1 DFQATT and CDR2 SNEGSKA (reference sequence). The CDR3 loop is CSARDGDQLRNQPQHL. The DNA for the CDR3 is TGCAGTGCTAGAGATGGGGACCAGCTCCGCAATCAGCCCCAGCATCTT.

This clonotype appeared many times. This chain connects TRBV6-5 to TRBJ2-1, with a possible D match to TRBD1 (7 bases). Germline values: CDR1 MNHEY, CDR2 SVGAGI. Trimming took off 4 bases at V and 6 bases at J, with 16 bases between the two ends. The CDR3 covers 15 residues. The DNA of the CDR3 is TGTGCCAGCAGTTCACACAGGGGAGGAAGCAATGAGCAGTTCTTC. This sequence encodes CASSSHRGGSNEQFF.

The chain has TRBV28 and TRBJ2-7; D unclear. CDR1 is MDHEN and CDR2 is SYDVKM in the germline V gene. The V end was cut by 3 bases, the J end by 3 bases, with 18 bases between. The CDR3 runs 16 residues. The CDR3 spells CASSFFLGQRLYEQYF. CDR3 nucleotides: TGTGCCAGCAGTTTCTTTTTAGGGCAAAGGCTCTACGAGCAGTACTTC.